The TCR beta chain under discussion was sequenced for a study of human T cells and chemical hapten exposure. This sample's time point: patch test 2, 6 weeks after DPC sensitization. Treatment of the sample: therapeutic diphenylcyclopropenone sensitization with weekly scalp DPC. Germline V gene sequence: CDR1 SEHNR, CDR2 FQNEAQ (reference sequence). The CDR3 extends over 13 amino acids. V lost 1 base and J lost 9, with 10 bases in between. TCRdb independently ran MiXCR on the RACE reads; one entry per CDR3 protein. The repertoire includes about 140,000 distinct CDR3 sequences, about 10% of them detected once, and roughly 1.4% sits in the top ten.

The sequences come from whole blood, collected in connection with sensitization to the hapten diphenylcyclopropenone (DPC). The source of this sequence is a woman aged 45-65 years with alopecia areata. Some clones in this sample may be carry-over from other donors' samples. The V gene is TRBV7-9, the J gene TRBJ2-1, with D possibly being TRBD2 (6 bases). CDR3 DNA: TGTGCCAGCAGCTTAGTATGGCGGGGTGAGCAGTTCTTC. It codes for CASSLVWRGEQFF. The variable domain in full, with the rest retrieved from reference TRBV7-9 and TRBJ2-1, is DTGVSQNPRHKITKRGQNVTFRCDPISEHNRLYWYRQTLGQGPEFLTYFQNEAQLEKSRLLSDRFSAERPKGSFSTLEIQRTEQGDSAMYLCASSLVWRGEQFFGPGTRLTVL.